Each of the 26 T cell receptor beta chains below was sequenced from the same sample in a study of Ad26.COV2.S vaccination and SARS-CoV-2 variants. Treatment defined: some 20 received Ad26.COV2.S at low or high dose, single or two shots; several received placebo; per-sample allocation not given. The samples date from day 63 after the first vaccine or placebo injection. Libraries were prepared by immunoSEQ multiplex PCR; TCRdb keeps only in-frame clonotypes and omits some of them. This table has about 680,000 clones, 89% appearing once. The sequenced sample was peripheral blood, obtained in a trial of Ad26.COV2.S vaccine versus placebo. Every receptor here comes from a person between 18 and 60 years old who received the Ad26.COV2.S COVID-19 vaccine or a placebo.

CDR3 loop: CASSMRSGKNSPLHF. DNA for the CDR3: TGTGCCAGTAGTATGAGGTCAGGCAAAAATTCACCCCTCCACTTT. The V call is TRBV19, the J call TRBJ1-6; D gene unclear. The length of the CDR3 is 15 residues. V lost 3 bases and J lost 7, with 13 bases in between. Germline V CDR1 and CDR2: LNHDA, SQIVND (reference sequence).

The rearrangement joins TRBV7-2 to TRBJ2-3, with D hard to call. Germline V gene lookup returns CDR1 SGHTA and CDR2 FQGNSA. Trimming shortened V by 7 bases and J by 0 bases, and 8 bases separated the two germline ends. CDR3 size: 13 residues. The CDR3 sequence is CASNPRSTDTQYF. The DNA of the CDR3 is TGTGCCAGCAACCCCCGAAGCACAGATACGCAGTATTTT. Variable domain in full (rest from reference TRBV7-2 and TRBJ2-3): GAGVSQSPSNKVTEKGKDVELRCDPISGHTALYWYRQSLGQGLEFLIYFQGNSAPDKSGLPSDRFSAERTGGSVSTLTIQRTQQEDSAVYLCASNPRSTDTQYFGPGTRLTVL.

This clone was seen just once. The CDR3 DNA is TGTGCGGGGCAGGGCTTCTATGGCTACACCTTC. Amino acids: CAGQGFYGYTF. The chain is built from TRBV30 and TRBJ1-2; tentatively, D is TRBD1 (5 bases). This CDR3 has 11 residues. Germline CDR1 GTSNPN, CDR2 SVGIG (reference sequence).

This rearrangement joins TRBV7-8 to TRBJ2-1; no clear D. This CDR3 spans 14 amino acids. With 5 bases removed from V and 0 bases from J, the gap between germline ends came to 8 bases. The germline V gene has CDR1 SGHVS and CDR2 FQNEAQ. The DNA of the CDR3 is TGTGCCAGCAGCCAACCAAGCTCCTACAATGAGCAGTTCTTC. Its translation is CASSQPSSYNEQFF.

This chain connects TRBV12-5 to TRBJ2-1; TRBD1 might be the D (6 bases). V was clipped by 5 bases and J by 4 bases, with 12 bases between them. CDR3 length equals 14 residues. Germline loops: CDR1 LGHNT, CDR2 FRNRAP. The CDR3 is CASGPLDSYNEQFF. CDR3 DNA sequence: TGTGCTAGTGGTCCTCTGGACAGTTACAATGAGCAGTTCTTC. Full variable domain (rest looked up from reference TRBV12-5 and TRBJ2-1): DARVTQTPRHKVTEMGQEVTMRCQPILGHNTVFWYRQTMMQGLELLAYFRNRAPLDDSGMPKDRFSAEMPDATLATLKIQPSEPRDSAVYFCASGPLDSYNEQFFGPGTRLTVL.

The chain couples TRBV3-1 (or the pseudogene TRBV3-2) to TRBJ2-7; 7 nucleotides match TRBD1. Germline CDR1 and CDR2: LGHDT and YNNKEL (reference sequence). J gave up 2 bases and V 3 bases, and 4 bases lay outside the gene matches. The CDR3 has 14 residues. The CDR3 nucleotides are TGTGCCAGCAGCCAGGACAGGATAACCTACGAGCAGTACTTC. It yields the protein CASSQDRITYEQYF.

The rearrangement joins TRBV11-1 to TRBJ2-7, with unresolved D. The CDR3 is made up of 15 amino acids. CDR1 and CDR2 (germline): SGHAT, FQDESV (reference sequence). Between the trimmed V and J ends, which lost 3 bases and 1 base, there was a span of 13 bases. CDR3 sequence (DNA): TGTGCCAGCAGCTTGGAAAACAGTCCATCCTACGAGCAGTACTTC. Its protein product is CASSLENSPSYEQYF.

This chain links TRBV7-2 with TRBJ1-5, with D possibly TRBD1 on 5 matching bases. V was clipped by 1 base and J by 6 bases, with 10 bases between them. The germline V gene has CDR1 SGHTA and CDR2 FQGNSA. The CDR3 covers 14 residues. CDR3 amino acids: CASSLGDGGQPQHF. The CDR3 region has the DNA TGTGCCAGCAGCTTAGGGGATGGGGGTCAGCCCCAGCATTTT. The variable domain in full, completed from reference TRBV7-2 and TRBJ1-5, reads GAGVSQSPSNKVTEKGKDVELRCDPISGHTALYWYRQSLGQGLEFLIYFQGNSAPDKSGLPSDRFSAERTGGSVSTLTIQRTQQEDSAVYLCASSLGDGGQPQHFGDGTRLSIL.

In DNA form, the CDR3 reads TGTGCCAGCTCGCCAGACGGGTCGCCTAATGAGCAGTTCTTC. This translates into CASSPDGSPNEQFF. The rearrangement uses TRBV18 and TRBJ2-1, with D unclear. CDR1 KGHSH and CDR2 LQKENI come from the germline V gene. CDR3 length: 14 amino acids. V dropped 6 bases and J dropped 7 bases, with 16 bases sitting between them.

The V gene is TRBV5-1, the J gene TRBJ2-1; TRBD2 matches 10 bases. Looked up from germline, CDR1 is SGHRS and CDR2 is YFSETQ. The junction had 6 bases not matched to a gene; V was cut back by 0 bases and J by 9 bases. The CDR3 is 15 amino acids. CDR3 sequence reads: CASSLASAGGTEQFF. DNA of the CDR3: TGCGCCAGCAGCTTGGCCTCAGCGGGAGGGACTGAGCAGTTCTTC.

The CDR3 region is CASSQAPTGGGTDTQYF. CDR3 bases: TGTGCCAGCAGCCAAGCCCCGACAGGGGGCGGCACAGATACGCAGTATTTT. The chain recombines TRBV3-1 (or the pseudogene TRBV3-2) with TRBJ2-3; TRBD1 aligns across 10 bases. The length of the CDR3 is 17 residues. Per the germline V gene, CDR1 is LGHDT and CDR2 is YNNKEL (reference sequence). Losses at the gene ends were 1 base for V and 1 base for J; bases not matched to a gene: 5.

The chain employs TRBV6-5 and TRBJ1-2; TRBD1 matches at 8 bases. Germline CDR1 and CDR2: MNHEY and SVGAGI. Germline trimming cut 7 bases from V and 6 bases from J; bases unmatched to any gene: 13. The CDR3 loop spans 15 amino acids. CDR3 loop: CASTYGQGAINGYTF. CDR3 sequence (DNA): TGTGCCAGCACTTATGGGCAGGGGGCAATCAATGGCTACACCTTC.

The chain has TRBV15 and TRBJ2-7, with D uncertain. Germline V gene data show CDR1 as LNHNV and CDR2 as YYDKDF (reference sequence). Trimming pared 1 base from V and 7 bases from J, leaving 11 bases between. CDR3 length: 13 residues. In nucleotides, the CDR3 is TGTGCCACCAGCAGAGCGGGCCTAAGAGAGCAGTACTTC. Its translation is CATSRAGLREQYF.

The DNA for the CDR3 is TGTGCCATCAGCAGACTAGCGGGAGGCTACGAGCAGTACTTC. Protein: CAISRLAGGYEQYF. The J gene is TRBJ2-7, the V gene TRBV10-3, with 13 nucleotides matching TRBD2. J gave up 3 bases and V 6 bases, and 2 bases lay outside the gene matches. CDR1 is ENHRY and CDR2 is SYGVKD in the germline V gene. There are 14 residues in the CDR3.

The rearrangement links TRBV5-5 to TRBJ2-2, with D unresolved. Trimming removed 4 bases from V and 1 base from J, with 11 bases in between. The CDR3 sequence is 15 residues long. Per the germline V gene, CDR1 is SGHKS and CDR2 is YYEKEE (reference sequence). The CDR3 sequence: CASSRLRWNTGELFF. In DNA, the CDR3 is TGTGCCAGCAGCCGGTTAAGGTGGAACACCGGGGAGCTGTTTTTT.

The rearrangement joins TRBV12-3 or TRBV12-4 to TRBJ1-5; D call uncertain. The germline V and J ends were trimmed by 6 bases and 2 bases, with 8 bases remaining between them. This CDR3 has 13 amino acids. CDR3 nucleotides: TGTGCCAGCAGCTCTCAGGGCAATCAGCCCCAGCATTTT. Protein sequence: CASSSQGNQPQHF.

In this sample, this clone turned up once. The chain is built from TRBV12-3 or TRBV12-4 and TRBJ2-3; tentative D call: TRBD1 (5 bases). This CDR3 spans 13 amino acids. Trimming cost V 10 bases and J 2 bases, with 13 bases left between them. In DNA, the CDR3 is TGTGCCACCCAGGGTTACGACACAGATACGCAGTATTTT. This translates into CATQGYDTDTQYF.

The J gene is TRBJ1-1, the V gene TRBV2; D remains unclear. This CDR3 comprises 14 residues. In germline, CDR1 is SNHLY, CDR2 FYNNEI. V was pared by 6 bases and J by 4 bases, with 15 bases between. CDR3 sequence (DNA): TGTGCCAGCAGACCCTCCGGGTCGGCCACTGAAGCTTTCTTT. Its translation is CASRPSGSATEAFF.

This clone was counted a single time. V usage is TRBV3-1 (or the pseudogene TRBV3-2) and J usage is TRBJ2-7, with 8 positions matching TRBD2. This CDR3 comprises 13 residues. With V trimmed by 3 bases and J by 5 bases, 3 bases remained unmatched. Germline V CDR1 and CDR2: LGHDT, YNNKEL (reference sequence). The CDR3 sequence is CASSQRGEDEQYF. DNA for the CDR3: TGTGCCAGCAGCCAGCGGGGGGAAGACGAGCAGTACTTC.

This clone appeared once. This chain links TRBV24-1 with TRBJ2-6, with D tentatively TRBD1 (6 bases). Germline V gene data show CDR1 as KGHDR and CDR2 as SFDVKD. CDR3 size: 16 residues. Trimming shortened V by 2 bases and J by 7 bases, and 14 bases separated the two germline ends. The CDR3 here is CATSDSWGTLANVLTF. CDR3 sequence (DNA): TGTGCCACCAGTGATTCTTGGGGGACACTCGCCAACGTCCTGACTTTC.

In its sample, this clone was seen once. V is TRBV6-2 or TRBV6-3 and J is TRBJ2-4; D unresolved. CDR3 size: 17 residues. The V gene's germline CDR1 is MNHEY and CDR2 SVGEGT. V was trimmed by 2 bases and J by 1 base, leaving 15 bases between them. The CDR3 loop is CASSYATDRTAKNIQYF. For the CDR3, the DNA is TGTGCCAGCAGTTACGCCACGGACCGGACGGCCAAAAACATTCAGTACTTC.

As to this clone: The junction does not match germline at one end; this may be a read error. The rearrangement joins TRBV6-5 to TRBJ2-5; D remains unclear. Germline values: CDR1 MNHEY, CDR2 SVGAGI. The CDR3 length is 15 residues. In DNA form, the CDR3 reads TGTGCCAGCAGTTACGAACCGAATGGCCAACAGACCCAGTACTTC. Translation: CASSYEPNGQQTQYF.

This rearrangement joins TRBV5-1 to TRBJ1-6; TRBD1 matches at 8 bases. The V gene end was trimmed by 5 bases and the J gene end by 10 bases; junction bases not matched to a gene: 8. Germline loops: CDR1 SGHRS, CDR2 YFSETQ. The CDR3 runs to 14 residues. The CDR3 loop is CASSQGQVQSPLHF. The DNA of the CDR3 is TGCGCCAGCAGTCAGGGACAGGTCCAATCACCCCTCCACTTT.

The chain's CDR3 is CATSRDRGTVSYEQYF. In nucleotides, the CDR3 is TGTGCCACCAGCAGAGATCGCGGGACAGTCTCCTACGAGCAGTACTTC. V is TRBV15 and J is TRBJ2-7; D is possibly TRBD1 (7 bases). This CDR3 has 16 amino acids. V lost 0 bases to trimming and J lost 0 bases, with 12 bases between them. Germline CDR1 and CDR2: LNHNV and YYDKDF (reference sequence).

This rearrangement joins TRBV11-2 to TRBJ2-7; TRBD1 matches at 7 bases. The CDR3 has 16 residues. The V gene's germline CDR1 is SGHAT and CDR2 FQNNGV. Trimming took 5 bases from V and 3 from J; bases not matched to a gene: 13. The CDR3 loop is CASSPLLQGIDYEQYF. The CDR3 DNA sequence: TGTGCCAGCAGCCCCCTTTTACAGGGGATTGACTACGAGCAGTACTTC. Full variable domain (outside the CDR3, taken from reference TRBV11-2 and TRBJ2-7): EAGVAQSPRYKIIEKRQSVAFWCNPISGHATLYWYQQILGQGPKLLIQFQNNGVVDDSQLPKDRFSAERLKGVDSTLKIQPAKLEDSAVYLCASSPLLQGIDYEQYFGPGTRLTVT.

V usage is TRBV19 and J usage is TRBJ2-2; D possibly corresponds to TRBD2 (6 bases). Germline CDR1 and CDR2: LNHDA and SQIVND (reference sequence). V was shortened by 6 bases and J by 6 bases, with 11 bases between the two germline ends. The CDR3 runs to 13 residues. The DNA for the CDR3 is TGTGCCAGTAGAAATGGAGGGGCCGGGGAGCTGTTTTTT. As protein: CASRNGGAGELFF.